One sample yielded the 21 T cell receptor beta chains listed below, sequenced in a study of T cells in Graves' hyperthyroidism and ophthalmopathy. TCR beta CDR3 regions were amplified from RNA. HTBI primers were used for first-round RT-PCR of the TCR CDR3. Via MiXCR, TCRdb re-called the multiplex PCR reads, giving one row per CDR3 protein. The data hold over 350,000 distinct CDR3 sequences, with about 14% observed a single time. Source material: blood. All receptors derive from a man aged 18 to 29 with Graves' ophthalmopathy.

With respect to this clonotype: A much larger clonotype is one base distant, so this may be a read error. The V and J genes are TRBV6-1 and TRBJ2-3; D possibly matches TRBD1 or TRBD2 (5 bases each). The CDR3 totals 15 residues. The V end was cut by 8 bases, the J end by 4 bases, with 19 bases between. The germline gives CDR1 MNHNS, CDR2 SASEGT. The CDR3 coding sequence is TGTGCCAGCGCCGACGGGGCCTTTCGGGCAGATACGCAGTATTTT. It translates to CASADGAFRADTQYF.

The chain uses TRBV14 and TRBJ1-2, with unresolved D. The ends were cut back, 4 bases at V and 4 bases at J, with 13 bases in the middle. CDR3 size: 14 residues. Germline V gives CDR1 SGHDN, CDR2 FVKESK. CDR3 loop: CASSPLGPSYGYTF. In nucleotides, the CDR3 is TGTGCCAGCAGCCCTCTGGGTCCCTCCTATGGCTACACCTTC.

This clonotype has a count of ten or more. This chain connects TRBV12-3 or TRBV12-4 to TRBJ2-5; the match to TRBD2 covers 8 bases. This CDR3 is built from 14 residues. V shed 6 bases and J 5 bases; nucleotides not matched to a gene: 8. The CDR3, as DNA: TGTGCCAGCAGCGGGGGGGGGGGCCGGGAGACCCAGTACTTC. Translating it yields CASSGGGGRETQYF.

In this sample, this clonotype turned up many times. This chain links TRBV6-1 with TRBJ2-3, with 8 bases lining up with TRBD2. The junction had 11 bases not matched to a gene; V was cut back by 5 bases and J by 4 bases. The CDR3 runs 16 residues. CDR1 is MNHNS and CDR2 is SASEGT in the germline V gene. The DNA of the CDR3 is TGTGCCAGCAGTTTCGCAGGACTAGCTAGGGCAGATACGCAGTATTTT. As protein: CASSFAGLARADTQYF.

This clonotype showed up many times. The rearrangement joins TRBV20-1 to TRBJ2-1; 8 nucleotides align to TRBD2. Germline assignment: CDR1 DFQATT and CDR2 SNEGSKA (reference sequence). The CDR3 consists of 13 residues. J was trimmed by 8 bases and V by 5 bases; bases with no gene match: 8. The CDR3 sequence is CSASPGLVDEQFF. Here the CDR3 DNA reads TGCAGTGCTTCCCCGGGACTAGTCGATGAGCAGTTCTTC.

As concerns this clonotype: This may be a read error: a much more frequent sequence differs by one nucleotide. V usage is TRBV12-3 or TRBV12-4 and J usage is TRBJ1-5; D is ambiguous. CDR3 size: 14 residues. CDR3 residues: CASSRGLPHQLQHF. CDR3 in DNA: TGTGCCAGCAGCCGGGGTCTTCCACATCAGCTCCAGCATTTT.

The chain uses TRBV5-1 and TRBJ2-2, with D possibly being TRBD1 (6 bases). Per germline, CDR1 SGHRS and CDR2 YFSETQ. The germline V and J ends were trimmed by 0 bases and 1 base, with 7 bases remaining between them. The CDR3 is 15 residues long. CDR3 protein: CASSLADRNTGELFF. The CDR3 DNA follows: TGCGCCAGCAGCTTGGCGGACAGGAACACCGGGGAGCTGTTTTTT.

This clonotype came up many times. The gene calls are TRBV18 and TRBJ2-1; D possibly corresponds to TRBD2 (5 bases). Per germline, CDR1 KGHSH and CDR2 LQKENI. Trimming removed 0 bases at V and 2 bases at J, with 8 bases between. There are 15 residues in the CDR3. The CDR3 region has the DNA TGTGCCAGCTCACCACCGTCCGGGACCTACAATGAGCAGTTCTTC. Translated, it gives CASSPPSGTYNEQFF.

The CDR3 bases are TGTGCCAGCAGCTTAGGTCGGGGGGGAATCGATACGCAGTATTTT. Protein sequence: CASSLGRGGIDTQYF. V and J are TRBV7-9 and TRBJ2-3, with 8 bases that match TRBD2. The CDR3 runs 15 residues. The V segment lost 1 base and the J segment 6 bases; nucleotides outside the gene matches: 6. Germline loops: CDR1 SEHNR, CDR2 FQNEAQ (reference sequence).

The chain is built from TRBV7-6 and TRBJ1-3, with D possibly being TRBD1 (5 bases). CDR1 SGHVS and CDR2 FNYEAQ come from the germline V gene. This CDR3 is built from 14 residues. The V end lost 2 bases, the J end lost 6 bases, and 11 bases lay between the germline ends. CDR3 coding DNA: TGTGCCAGCAGCTTATCCCAGGGAGCAAACACCATATATTTT. It codes for CASSLSQGANTIYF.

This clonotype was found a few times. The genes are TRBV5-1 and TRBJ1-3, with 11 bases fitting TRBD1. The CDR3 has 21 residues. J was trimmed by 0 bases and V by 3 bases; bases with no gene match: 17. Germline V lookup: CDR1 SGHRS, CDR2 YFSETQ. CDR3 nucleotide sequence: TGCGCCAGCAGCTGGAAGAACTCAGTCTCCGGGACAGGGGGCTCTGGAAACACCATATATTTT. Translation: CASSWKNSVSGTGGSGNTIYF.

The table lists this clonotype with many counts. V gene TRBV11-2 combines with J gene TRBJ2-7; TRBD2 matches 8 bases. Per the germline V gene, CDR1 is SGHAT and CDR2 is FQNNGV. This CDR3 region has 16 residues. Trimming took 6 bases from V and 7 from J; bases not matched to a gene: 17. The CDR3 loop is CASSLRPWAGGEEQYF. The DNA of the CDR3 is TGTGCCAGCAGTCTCCGACCGTGGGCGGGAGGTGAAGAGCAGTACTTC.

At least ten counts were recorded for this clonotype. The J gene is TRBJ2-7, the V gene TRBV2, with D possibly being TRBD1 or TRBD2 (5 bases each). Germline-derived CDR1 and CDR2 are SNHLY and FYNNEI. CDR3 length: 15 amino acids. Trimming took off 6 bases at V and 1 base at J, with 16 bases between the two ends. This CDR3 reads CASSEGQDSSYEQYF. In DNA, the CDR3 is TGTGCCAGCAGCGAGGGGCAGGATAGTTCCTACGAGCAGTACTTC.

Ten or more counts support this clonotype. This chain connects TRBV6-2 or TRBV6-3 to TRBJ2-5; D possibly corresponds to TRBD2 (5 bases). This CDR3 has 13 amino acids. V lost 0 bases to trimming and J lost 5 bases, with 7 bases between them. Germline CDR1 is MNHEY and CDR2 is SVGEGT. The CDR3 sequence is CASSYSRGETQYF. The DNA for the CDR3 is TGTGCCAGCAGTTACTCGAGAGGGGAGACCCAGTACTTC.

Ten or more counts support this clonotype. The V gene is TRBV29-1, the J gene TRBJ2-1, with 10 bases lining up with TRBD2. This CDR3 spans 14 amino acids. V lost 6 bases, J lost 7 bases, and 9 bases stayed unmatched. Germline loops: CDR1 SQVTM, CDR2 ANQGSEA. The CDR3 reads CSVKREGLLNEQFF. CDR3 nucleotides: TGCAGCGTAAAGCGGGAGGGCCTGCTGAATGAGCAGTTCTTC.

In the case of this clonotype: A much larger clone differs from this one at a single base, so this may be a read error. The rearrangement uses TRBV7-3 and TRBJ2-1, with D tentatively TRBD2 (5 bases). The germline V gene encodes CDR1 SGHTA and CDR2 FQGTGA. Trimming took off 1 base at V and 9 bases at J, with 10 bases between the two ends. There are 13 residues in the CDR3. CDR3 sequence reads: CASSLSLASEQFF. CDR3 DNA: TGTGCCAGCAGCTTAAGCCTAGCCAGTGAGCAGTTCTTC.

This clonotype appeared many times. The J gene is TRBJ1-2, the V gene TRBV12-3 or TRBV12-4; TRBD1 matches at 7 bases. The CDR3 has 16 amino acids. The junction had 10 bases not matched to a gene; V was cut back by 6 bases and J by 0 bases. The CDR3 DNA is TGTGCCAGCAGGCTATTACAGGGGACTTCTAACTATGGCTACACCTTC. Translating it yields CASRLLQGTSNYGYTF.

This clonotype was detected ten times or more. The rearrangement links TRBV28 to TRBJ2-1; TRBD2 matches 11 bases. Trimming cost V 3 bases and J 5 bases; bases outside gene matches: 6. Germline V gene sequence: CDR1 MDHEN, CDR2 SYDVKM. CDR3 size: 16 residues. CDR3 coding DNA: TGTGCCAGCAGTTTGGTCGGGACTAGCGGAAACAATGAGCAGTTCTTC. Its translation is CASSLVGTSGNNEQFF.

The chain joins TRBV7-9 to TRBJ2-5, with 8 bases that match TRBD2. V was pared by 5 bases and J by 3 bases, with 5 bases of the junction left unmatched. This CDR3 is 14 amino acids long. CDR1 is SEHNR, CDR2 FQNEAQ, per germline (reference sequence). CDR3 DNA: TGTGCCAGCAGCCCCCTAGCGGGCAAAGAGACCCAGTACTTC. Amino acid sequence: CASSPLAGKETQYF.

The genes are TRBV6-1 and TRBJ1-2; D gene ambiguous. V dropped 0 bases and J dropped 0 bases, with 11 bases sitting between them. This CDR3 is 16 amino acids long. The germline gives CDR1 MNHNS, CDR2 SASEGT. DNA for the CDR3: TGTGCCAGCAGTGAAGCGGTGGCAGCTCCTAACTATGGCTACACCTTC. Its translation: CASSEAVAAPNYGYTF.

In nucleotides, the CDR3 is TGTGCCAGCAGCTTGGAGCGCAGTCCTATTCATGGCTACACCTTC. Translating it yields CASSLERSPIHGYTF. This chain connects TRBV5-6 to TRBJ1-2; the D is unclear. This CDR3 is 15 amino acids long. CDR1 and CDR2 (germline): SGHDT, YYEEEE. The V gene lost 0 bases and the J gene lost 6 bases, with 15 bases spanning the gap.